These 11 T cell receptor beta chains were sequenced from one sample in a study of cytomegalovirus exposure and HLA in healthy donors (dated by TCRdb to between 2016 and 2019). The library was generated by the immunoSEQ multiplex PCR assay. For the multiplex PCR, a mixture combining 60 forward primers for TCR Vbeta segments and 13 reverse primers for TCR Jbeta segments was used. Held by TCRdb, this immuneACCESS table contains in-frame sequences only and omits some clones. Under half of the omission traces to an unresolved V gene where checked; the cause of the rest is unknown. The sample yields around 200,000 clones; 75% to 90% were counted once. About 1% of the sample comes from the top ten. The specimen sequenced was PBMCs. The origin of the receptors is a woman aged 18-35 years in good health and CMV-seronegative.

The V call is TRBV5-1, the J call TRBJ1-4; D may be TRBD1 (6 bases). The CDR3 is 15 amino acids. The V end lost 6 bases, the J end lost 4 bases, and 16 bases lay between the germline ends. CDR1 is SGHRS, CDR2 YFSETQ, per germline. In DNA, the CDR3 is TGCGCCAGCACGGCGACTGGACAGATTAATGAAAAACTGTTTTTT. Translation: CASTATGQINEKLFF. The full variable domain, with the rest looked up from reference TRBV5-1 and TRBJ1-4, is KAGVTQTPRYLIKTRGQQVTLSCSPISGHRSVSWYQQTPGQGLQFLFEYFSETQRNKGNFPGRFSGRQFSNSRSEMNVSTLELGDSALYLCASTATGQINEKLFFGSGTQLSVL.

CDR3 nucleotide sequence: TGTGCCAGCAGCCACCGTAGCGGGAGGATCGGCGAGCAGTACTTC. It is translated as CASSHRSGRIGEQYF. This rearrangement joins TRBV27 to TRBJ2-7; 10 nucleotides agree with TRBD2. The trim removed 6 bases at V and 6 bases at J, leaving 11 bases unmatched. The germline V gene encodes CDR1 MNHEY and CDR2 SMNVEV (reference sequence). There are 15 residues in the CDR3.

As regards this clone: The same CDR3 is also encoded by other DNA sequences in this sample. The chain uses TRBV9 and TRBJ2-7; 7 bases line up with TRBD2. The CDR3 extends over 14 amino acids. Germline-derived CDR1 and CDR2 are SGDLS and YYNGEE. J was trimmed by 2 bases and V by 0 bases; bases with no gene match: 2. CDR3 amino acids: CASSVGGGTYEQYF. CDR3 in DNA: TGTGCCAGCAGCGTAGGGGGGGGTACCTACGAGCAGTACTTC.

The rearrangement links TRBV5-5 to TRBJ1-2; D call uncertain. This CDR3 contains 15 residues. The ends were cut back, 2 bases at V and 2 bases at J, with 13 bases in the middle. Germline V gene sequence: CDR1 SGHKS, CDR2 YYEKEE (reference sequence). CDR3 nucleotides: TGTGCCAGCAGCTTAACTGCAGGAACAAACTATGGCTACACCTTC. Its protein is CASSLTAGTNYGYTF.

V and J are TRBV4-1 and TRBJ2-2; no clear D gene. CDR1 and CDR2 from the germline V gene are MGHRA and YSYEKL. This CDR3 region has 15 residues. V lost 1 base and J 9 bases, leaving 15 bases between the germline ends. CDR3 bases: TGCGCCAGCAGCCAAGTCCGGAGTTCAGCCCGGGAGCTGTTTTTT. Its protein is CASSQVRSSARELFF.

The chain is built from TRBV9 and TRBJ1-2; TRBD1 agrees at 11 bases. There are 17 residues in the CDR3. The germline CDR1 and CDR2 sequences are SGDLS and YYNGEE. V lost 0 bases, J lost 5 bases, and 9 bases stayed unmatched. The CDR3 protein is CASSVEGTGGFSYGYTF. For the CDR3, the DNA is TGTGCCAGCAGCGTAGAGGGGACAGGGGGATTTTCGTATGGCTACACCTTC.

V gene TRBV5-1 combines with J gene TRBJ2-2; perhaps TRBD2 as D (7 bases). The CDR3 contains 16 residues. Trimming shortened V by 0 bases and J by 4 bases, and 13 bases separated the two germline ends. The germline CDR1 and CDR2 sequences are SGHRS and YFSETQ. CDR3 in amino acids: CASSLVGGGPTGELFF. CDR3 bases: TGCGCCAGCAGCTTGGTAGGGGGAGGGCCCACCGGGGAGCTGTTTTTT.

The J gene is TRBJ2-7, the V gene TRBV25-1; maybe TRBD2 (5 bases). CDR3 length: 13 amino acids. The germline gives CDR1 MGHDK, CDR2 SYGVNS. Trimming pared 6 bases from V and 1 base from J, leaving 10 bases between. CDR3 DNA sequence: TGTGCCAGCAGCGGACTTAAATCCTACGAGCAGTACTTC. This encodes CASSGLKSYEQYF.

This chain links TRBV4-3 with TRBJ2-7, with D unresolved. The germline V and J ends were trimmed by 0 bases and 3 bases, with 9 bases remaining between them. The CDR3 sequence is 14 residues long. Germline CDR1 and CDR2: LGHNA and YSLEER. In DNA form, the CDR3 reads TGCGCCAGCAGCCAAGAATTCCGCAGCTACGAGCAGTACTTC. It yields the protein CASSQEFRSYEQYF.

The V gene is TRBV2, the J gene TRBJ2-1, with 14 bases aligning to TRBD2. CDR3 length: 18 residues. Trimming at V came to 6 bases and at J to 6 bases, leaving 13 bases not matched to a gene. Looked up from germline, CDR1 is SNHLY and CDR2 is FYNNEI. The CDR3 bases are TGTGCCAGCAGGGGGAGACTAGCGGGAGGGCGGATAGGCAATGAGCAGTTCTTC. Protein product: CASRGRLAGGRIGNEQFF.

The chain employs TRBV5-6 and TRBJ1-6; the match to TRBD1 covers 11 bases. With 2 bases clipped from V and 9 bases from J, the junction kept 10 bases outside the gene matches. The CDR3 is 17 residues long. Germline V gives CDR1 SGHDT, CDR2 YYEEEE. CDR3 DNA: TGTGCCAGCAGCTTCATTGCGGGACAGGGGGGATTTTCACCCCTCCACTTT. Translated, it gives CASSFIAGQGGFSPLHF.